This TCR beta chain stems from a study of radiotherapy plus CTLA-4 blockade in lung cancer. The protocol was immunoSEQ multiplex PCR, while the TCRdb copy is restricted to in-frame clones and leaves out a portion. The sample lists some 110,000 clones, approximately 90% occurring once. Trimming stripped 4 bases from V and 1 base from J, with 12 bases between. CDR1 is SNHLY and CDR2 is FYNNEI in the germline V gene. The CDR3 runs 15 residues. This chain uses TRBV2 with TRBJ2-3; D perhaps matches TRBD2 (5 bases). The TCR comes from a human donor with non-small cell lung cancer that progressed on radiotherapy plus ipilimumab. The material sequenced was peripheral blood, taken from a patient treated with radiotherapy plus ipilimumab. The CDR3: CASSGSGGGTDTQYF. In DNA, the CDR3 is TGTGCCAGCAGTGGAAGCGGTGGGGGCACAGATACGCAGTATTTT. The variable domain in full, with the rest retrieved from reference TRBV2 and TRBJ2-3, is EPEVTQTPSHQVTQMGQEVILRCVPISNHLYFYWYRQILGQKVEFLVSFYNNEISEKSEIFDDQFSVERPDGSNFTLKIRSTKLEDSAMYFCASSGSGGGTDTQYFGPGTRLTVL.